This T cell receptor (beta chain) was captured in a study of T cells in women clearing cervical HPV infection. Study-level background: No precancer developed; the control's incident HPV16 infection cleared within 12 months.

This table comes from immunoSEQ multiplex PCR, and its TCRdb copy is limited to in-frame clones, with some not included. Its listing shows under 50,000 clones. This TCR was recovered from a woman between 18 and 70 years old with a cervical HPV16 infection that either progressed to CIN3+ or cleared (not recorded which). Sequencing was performed on blood buffy coat.

CDR3 loop: CASSEEGHIQETQYF. CDR3 DNA (partial): TGTGCCAGCAGTGAAGAGGGACATATCCAAGAGACC. V and J are TRBV2 and TRBJ2-5; D possibly corresponds to TRBD1 (6 bases). The read gets to within 3 residues of the CDR3 end, and the germline J gene fills in the rest. Per germline, CDR1 SNHLY and CDR2 FYNNEI. With 1 base removed from V and 1 base from J, the gap between germline ends came to 10 bases. The CDR3 consists of 15 residues.